This T cell receptor (beta chain) was identified during a study of memory CD4+ T cells and cytomegalovirus serostatus. Study details: Of the healthy Belgian adults, 8 to 10 were CMV seropositive and about 24 seronegative.

This clone was picked up a small number of times. Its specificity is not known. General observations from the study: Of under 200 reported CMV TCRbeta sequences, under 70 were found in memory CD4+ repertoires.

The sort gate was single viable CD3+CD4+CD8-CD45RO+ cells for memory CD4+ T cells. The authors' processing: Out-of-frame sequences were removed, leaving around 2.2 million distinct TCRbeta sequences. Sequenced by immunoSEQ multiplex PCR; TCRdb stores in-frame clones only, minus some. That table is the source of V, J and clone size, and D and trimming were worked out from the DNA. Altogether about 31,000 clones are present, around 74% being singletons, with the ten largest covering 0.5% to 0.8%. Sequenced: memory CD4+ T cells from blood. The source of this sequence is an adult in good health and CMV-seronegative. Some clones in this sample may be carry-over from other donors' samples.

DNA of the CDR3: TGTGCCAGCAGCAAGACAGGGGCGAACACCGGGGAGCTGTTTTTT. Translating it yields CASSKTGANTGELFF. The gene calls are TRBV11-3 and TRBJ2-2, with TRBD1 matching over 8 bases. The length of the CDR3 is 15 residues. Losses at the gene ends were 5 bases for V and 0 bases for J; bases not matched to a gene: 2. The germline gives CDR1 SGHNT, CDR2 YENEEA.